The entry that follows covers one T cell receptor beta chain sequence. This clone has only a few counts. It has no known antigen specificity. Qualities for individual bases were not recorded, and no much larger clone is one base off. The cohort was made up of under 800 healthy bone marrow donors. Cohort members were all nominally healthy when sampled, although unrecorded immune exposures were likely present. The donor was CMV seropositive and was included in the group of around 300 seropositive cohort members. A peripheral blood sample was provided by each donor, and peripheral blood mononuclear cells were used for TCR beta sequencing. The Qiagen DNeasy Blood Extraction Kit was used to extract genomic DNA from the blood cell samples. The data belong to a study of cytomegalovirus exposure and HLA in healthy donors (dated by TCRdb to the late 2010s). Regarding the study in general: In an earlier analysis of under 600 of the donors, 250 to 350 Gb of sequence data and some 100 million unique TCR beta sequences from about 190 million T cells were reported. Roughly 300 gigabases of sequencing data and tens of millions of unique TCR sequences were included in an early release covering roughly 700 HLA-typed donors. Of the approximately 400 genotyped donors, approximately 81% were placed in the genetic ancestry cluster associated with self-reported Caucasian donors. The study aimed to test whether signatures of past pathogen exposure could be identified by cataloging public T cell receptors. The study profiled the T cell repertoires of 500 to 800 subjects by immunosequencing and related them to cytomegalovirus serostatus. In addition to the first cohort of 666 subjects, a separate validation cohort of approximately 120 different subjects was used. The study combined high-throughput TCR immunosequencing, statistical association of individual TCRs with disease status, and machine learning to predict cytomegalovirus infection status. In a later analysis, previously published TCR beta repertoires from roughly 710 donors were re-analyzed and high-resolution HLA genotyping was added so that TCR occurrence patterns could be studied. In the later analysis, no new phenotypic data were used to find candidate immune exposures; instead, reliance was placed on TCR beta sequences and their occurrence across donors. An earlier analysis of 587 of the donors applied high-throughput TCR beta sequencing to assess whether each TCR beta V gene segment acted as functional or pseudogenic. Donor age, sex, ethnicity and CMV serostatus were compiled together with the repertoire data. A later genetic analysis used genome-wide SNP genotypes for about 60% of the roughly 700 donors, treating that subset as a discovery cohort. Every repertoire in the discovery cohort had been generated on one and the same sequencing platform. Both class I and class II loci were covered by HLA typing, at four-digit resolution. The number of typed donors differed by locus: about 620-630 for A, B, C, DRB1 and DQB1; 500 to 550 for DQA1; about 600 for DPA1; and some 430 for DPB1. Because of strong linkage in the cohort, five DR-DQ haplotypes were treated as single units for association and clustering. Among about 410 genotyped donors of the cohort, an average of roughly 230,000 unique TCR beta nucleotide sequences was sequenced per donor, of which roughly 18% were non-productive. Points the paper makes about the study in general: A cluster of highly shared sequence variants was judged likely to be a technical artifact of the sequencing pipeline. A further reported finding was that TCR beta sequences accurately predicted the HLA-A and HLA-B alleles for most subjects in the first cohort. Because HLA typing was missing for some donors at each locus, association tests included only the typed subset. Strong co-occurrence of HLA alleles, especially DR and DQ, made assigning TCR associations to individual alleles difficult. The 87-base-pair reads could not distinguish some IMGT-functional V segments, including TRBV6-2 and TRBV6-3, so those segments were excluded. In a later genetic analysis, a missense DCLRE1C variant was associated with V-gene and J-gene trimming of TCR beta chains, and the association was replicated in an independent cohort. A later analysis found that HLA-associated TCR beta chains were more clonally expanded and had lower generation probabilities than equally common non-associated chains. A total of 150 to 200 TCR beta chains were listed by the study as associated with cytomegalovirus. Because counts were too low, more than 15 rarely observed V segments, including chromosome 9 orphons, were left out of the earlier analysis of roughly 600 of the donors. Compared with the 666-donor mean, donors in an Asian-associated ancestry cluster had fewer N-insertions in productive TCRs, according to a later genetic analysis. Correlated functional status among segregating V segments might reflect linkage disequilibrium, but an unknown experimental factor could not be ruled out. In a later analysis, most CMV-associated TCR beta chains were found to appear HLA-restricted, with HLA associations seemingly driven largely by CMV exposure. In a later analysis, the rate of TCR association differed among HLA loci, with DRB1 alleles having the most associated TCRs and HLA-C alleles having the fewest. Sequencing depth was assumed to be roughly uniform across donors in the presence/absence analyses, though that assumption may not hold. This cohort had only TCR beta chains sequenced, and the lack of alpha or paired-chain data limited which features could be detected. For the cohort, immune exposure information was limited to CMV serostatus. Broadly in line with IMGT annotations, most TCR beta V segments showed up in productive rearrangements about 87% or about 30% of the time in an earlier analysis of a few hundred of the donors. In a later analysis, several top co-occurrence clusters were reported to appear linked to parvovirus B19, influenza, CMV and Epstein-Barr virus. It was suggested by the authors that the approach could potentially be generalized to other disease states and immunological phenotypes. Across donors, most TCR sequences were observed very rarely, whereas some public TCRs were present in many individuals. The classifier was reported to diagnose cytomegalovirus status with high specificity and sensitivity in both the original and validation cohorts. A later analysis associated about 18,000 TCR beta sequences with specific HLA alleles at a false discovery rate of 0.05. A few of the identified cytomegalovirus-associated TCR beta chains were confirmed in vitro to be specific for cytomegalovirus antigens.

Preparation of the library involved the immunoSEQ multiplex PCR assay. For the multiplex PCR, a mixture combining 60 forward primers for TCR Vbeta segments and 13 reverse primers for TCR Jbeta segments was used. The CDR3 region of rearranged TCR beta genes was amplified from genomic DNA with a multiplex PCR assay. The Illumina HiSeq System was used to sequence the amplified TCR beta libraries as 87-base-pair reads. For the original study's pipeline: Across the roughly 600 repertoires, a later analysis counted some 81 million unique TCR beta chains, 8.5 million to 12 million of which were shared by at least two donors. A nearest-neighbor algorithm error-corrected the raw reads and collapsed the reads into unique sequences, merging closely related sequences to remove PCR and sequencing errors. Alignment of CDR3 sequences to IMGT reference sequences was used to assign V, D and J gene segments. For a sequence to be retained, at least a six-nucleotide match to both a V gene segment and a J gene segment was required. Rearrangements were called productive when the CDR3 lacked stop codons and stayed in frame with V and J; all others were non-productive. CDR3 was defined according to IMGT convention as the region running from the second conserved V-encoded cysteine to the conserved J-encoded phenylalanine. The earlier analysis of some 540 of the donors excluded any sequence lacking an unambiguous match to a single V gene segment. An earlier analysis of a few hundred of the donors called V segments functional above 56.7% productive rearrangements and segregating when the between-donor standard deviation exceeded 5%. A statistical classification framework was built for diagnosing cytomegalovirus status from the catalog of TCR beta chain sequences. A later analysis assigned V and J genes by comparing TCR nucleotide sequences with IMGT/GENE-DB human TR gene sequences. The TCRdist pipeline was used in a later analysis to assign CDR3 sequences and most-parsimonious VDJ recombination scenarios. A later analysis defined each TCR beta chain by its CDR3 amino acid sequence plus V-gene family, and excluded reads lacking a unique V-gene family. As a way to deal with suspected cross-contamination and a sequencing artifact, a later analysis dropped 450 to 700 nucleotide sequences that were highly shared and had low generation probability. In a later analysis, a clonal expansion index for each public chain was calculated from normalized within-repertoire ranks of inferred template counts. In a later analysis, generation probabilities were computed with a VDJ recombination model fitted to out-of-frame rearrangements, and the resulting probabilities were checked against IGoR. In a later analysis, hypergeometric tests were used to score TCR-TCR, TCR-HLA and TCR-CMV co-occurrence, with a repertoire-size bias correction applied to TCR pairs. In a later analysis, false discovery rates were estimated by permuting HLA or CMV assignments 20 times. A later analysis grouped co-occurring TCRs with DBSCAN, adding TCRdist sequence similarity when clustering within HLA-allele-positive subsets. Repertoires with fewer than 30,000 or more than 120,000 public chains were left out of co-occurrence clustering, as were several repertoires with anomalous nucleotide sharing. The clones in this table, taken by TCRdb from immuneACCESS, are in-frame only. Not every clone is retained; where verified, under half of the shortfall comes from an unresolved V gene, and the cause of the rest is unknown. For V, J and clone size, that table is used; D and trimming come from the DNA. Across this sample there are more than 140,000 clones, with 55% to 70% seen only once. Together, the top ten hold about 3% of the sample.

From its cysteine to its phenylalanine, the CDR3 spans 18 amino acids. The read is trimmed to its CDR3 DNA, 54 bases read in frame from base 1. From the germline V gene (reference sequence), CDR1 is GTSNPN and CDR2 is SVGIG. The germline V end is reduced by 0 bases and the J end by 3 bases; junction bases left unmatched: 8. This sequence uses TRBV30 and TRBJ2-3, with 14 middle bases fitting TRBD2. The sequenced sample consisted of PBMCs. The receptor's source is a woman younger than 45 in good health and CMV-seropositive. In nucleotides, the sequence is TGTGCCTGGAGTGTTTTAACCGGGACTAGCGGGGGAACAGATACGCAGTATTTT. This gives the protein CAWSVLTGTSGGTDTQYF. Beyond the CDR3, the reference TRBV30 and TRBJ2-3 genes provide the residues; the full variable domain reads: SQTIHQWPATLVQPVGSPLSLECTVEGTSNPNLYWYRQAAGRGLQLLFYSVGIGQISSEVPQNLSASRPQDRQFILSSKKLLLSDSGFYLCAWSVLTGTSGGTDTQYFGPGTRLTVL.